This TCR beta chain was sequenced for a study of read filtering for tumor transcriptome and immune sequencing. In the study overall: About 8 patients were R-ISS I, about 16 were R-ISS II, six or seven were R-ISS III. TCR-mapped reads were about 3.5 to 10.27 million with IR-seq versus about 75 to 1,400 with RNA-seq.

At the time of active disease, bone marrow was collected from every patient. Study-wide results and caveats: This fraction held mixed bone marrow immune cells after CD138-negative sorting.

From roughly 390 ng of RNA, a library with molecular barcoded alpha/delta and beta/gamma adaptors was made. MiXCR, applied by TCRdb to the reads, yields one record per CDR3 protein. The profile shows about 93,000 distinct CDR3 sequences, approximately 21% of them singletons. This clonotype came up many times. As yet, its antigen is unknown. CDR1 MGHRA and CDR2 YSYEKL come from the germline V gene. J was trimmed by 4 bases and V by 5 bases; bases with no gene match: 7. The CDR3 has 15 residues. This TCR derives from a donor aged 40 or older with multiple myeloma. Sequencing used a population of CD138-negative cells sorted from bone marrow. The rearrangement links TRBV4-1 to TRBJ1-5; 8 bases map to TRBD1. The CDR3 coding sequence is TGCGCCAGCAGCGCAAGGACAGGGCTAAATCAGCCCCAGCATTTT. As protein: CASSARTGLNQPQHF.